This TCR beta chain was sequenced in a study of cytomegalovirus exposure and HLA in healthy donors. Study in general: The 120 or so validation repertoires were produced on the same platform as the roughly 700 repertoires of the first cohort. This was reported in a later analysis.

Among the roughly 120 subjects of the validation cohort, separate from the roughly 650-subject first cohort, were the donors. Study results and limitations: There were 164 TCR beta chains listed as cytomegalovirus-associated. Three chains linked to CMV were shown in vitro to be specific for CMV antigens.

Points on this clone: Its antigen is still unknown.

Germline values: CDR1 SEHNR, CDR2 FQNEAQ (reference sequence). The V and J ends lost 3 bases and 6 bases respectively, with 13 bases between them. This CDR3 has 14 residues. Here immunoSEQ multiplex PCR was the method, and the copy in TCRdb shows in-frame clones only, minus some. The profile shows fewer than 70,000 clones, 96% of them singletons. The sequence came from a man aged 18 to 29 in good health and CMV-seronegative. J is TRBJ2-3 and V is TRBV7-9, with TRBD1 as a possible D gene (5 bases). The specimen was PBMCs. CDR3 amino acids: CASSLSGMGDTQYF. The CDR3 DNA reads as TGTGCCAGCAGCTTGTCAGGGATGGGGGATACGCAGTATTTT.